A selection of T cell receptor beta chains follows, all from one sample in a study of human T cells and chemical hapten exposure. TCRdb re-analysed the RACE reads in MiXCR, keeping a single row per CDR3 protein. Among fewer than 70,000 distinct CDR3 sequences listed, approximately 6.7% were seen once. The specimen was whole blood, collected in connection with sensitization to the hapten diphenylcyclopropenone (DPC). The origin of the receptors is a woman aged 30 to 39 with alopecia areata. Some clones in this sample may be carry-over from other donors' samples. Both conserved end residues are part of each CDR3. The D gene is left open where the match is weak. Only part of the rows carry a size: once, few, many, or a class if the clone is expanded.

J	V	D	size	DNA	CDR3
TRBJ1-4	TRBV6-2/TRBV6-3	-	many	TGTGCCAGCAGTTACTCGAGGAGACAGAATGAAAAACTGTTTTTT	CASSYSRRQNEKLFF
TRBJ2-3	TRBV7-9	TRBD1	many	TGTGCCAGCAGCTCCCCCGGGACAGGGGGAGGAGCAGATACGCAGTATTTT	CASSSPGTGGGADTQYF
TRBJ1-1	TRBV12-3/TRBV12-4	TRBD1	-	TGTGCCAGCAGTCAACTGGACAGGGGGCTTACCCAAGCTCTGAACACTGAAGCTTTCTTT	CASSQLDRGLTQALNTEAFF
TRBJ1-6	TRBV20-1	-	many	TGCAGTGCTAGATTAGAGCAGGGCAGGAATTCACCCCTCCACTTT	CSARLEQGRNSPLHF
TRBJ2-7	TRBV18	-	many	TGTGCCAGCTCACCCAGACAGGTCCCGGGCGAGCAGTACTTC	CASSPRQVPGEQYF
TRBJ2-6	TRBV6-6	TRBD2	few	TGTGCCAGCAGTTACCGTGGACTAGCTGGGGCCAACGTCCTGACTTTC	CASSYRGLAGANVLTF
TRBJ1-2	TRBV5-1	-	few	TGCGCCAGCAGCTCCCAGGGGACGGAGGGCTACACCTTC	CASSSQGTEGYTF
TRBJ1-1	TRBV5-1	-	many	TGCGCCAGCAGCTTGGCCAGAATTGGACCGACGAACACTGAAGCTTTCTTT	CASSLARIGPTNTEAFF
TRBJ1-1	TRBV6-1	TRBD1	many	TGTGCCAGCAGTGCCTACAGGGGAACTGAAGCTTTCTTT	CASSAYRGTEAFF
TRBJ2-3	TRBV1	-	-	TGCACCAGCAGCCAAGCGCCTAGCGGTTACACAGATACGCAGTATTTT	CTSSQAPSGYTDTQYF
TRBJ1-5	TRBV18	TRBD1	-	TGTGCCAGCTCACCTGGACAGGATCAGCCCCAGCATTTT	CASSPGQDQPQHF
TRBJ2-7	TRBV20-1	-	-	TGCAGTGCTAGAGATGTGACAGTTTACGAGCAGTACTTC	CSARDVTVYEQYF
TRBJ2-1	TRBV29-1	-	many	TGCAGCGTTGAAACTTGGGGTGGTTCCTACAATGAGCAGTTCTTC	CSVETWGGSYNEQFF
TRBJ1-2	TRBV7-2	-	many	TGTGCCAGCAGCTCGGCGACAGGCAGAGCCTATGGCTACACCTTC	CASSSATGRAYGYTF
TRBJ1-5	TRBV6-2/TRBV6-3	TRBD1	many	TGTGCCAGCAGCGAGGGACAGGGTTACAATCAGCCCCAGCATTTT	CASSEGQGYNQPQHF
TRBJ2-3	TRBV18	TRBD1	many	TGTGCCAGCTCGACAGGGGGAAACACAGATACGCAGTATTTT	CASSTGGNTDTQYF
TRBJ2-2	TRBV11-1	-	many	TGTGCCAGCAGCTTCGTGAACACCGGGGAGCTGTTTTTT	CASSFVNTGELFF
TRBJ2-2	TRBV13	-	few	TGTGCCAGCAGCTTAGGCAAAAACACCGGGGAGCTGTTTTTT	CASSLGKNTGELFF